The 23 T cell receptor beta chains presented below share a single source sample, sequenced in a study of blood T cell repertoires in COVID-19. The table came from immunoSEQ multiplex PCR; TCRdb's copy has only in-frame clones and leaves some out. The sample has around 360,000 clones; about 87% are singletons. Sequencing used peripheral blood. The source of these receptors is a woman in her twenties or thirties with COVID-19, enrolled during active disease.

The rearrangement uses TRBV13 and TRBJ2-1; D unresolved. The V gene lost 3 bases and the J gene lost 10 bases, with 10 bases spanning the gap. Germline values: CDR1 PRHDT, CDR2 FYEKMQ (reference sequence). This CDR3 has 12 amino acids. The CDR3 coding sequence is TGTGCCAGCAGCTTCAGTCGTCAGGAGCAGTTCTTC. Amino acids: CASSFSRQEQFF.

V gene TRBV20-1 combines with J gene TRBJ2-7; 8 nucleotides line up with TRBD1. This CDR3 spans 11 amino acids. Germline V gene data show CDR1 as DFQATT and CDR2 as SNEGSKA (reference sequence). V was pared by 4 bases and J by 5 bases, with 1 base of the junction left unmatched. The CDR3 is CSATQGDEQYF. Here the CDR3 DNA reads TGCAGTGCTACACAGGGGGACGAGCAGTACTTC.

This clone was counted many times. The genes are TRBV7-8 and TRBJ2-1, with TRBD2 matching 7 bases. Germline V gene lookup returns CDR1 SGHVS and CDR2 FQNEAQ. The CDR3 runs 16 residues. The V segment lost 4 bases and the J segment 4 bases; nucleotides outside the gene matches: 10. CDR3 in amino acids: CASSSIRASGYNEQFF. CDR3 bases: TGTGCCAGCAGCTCGATCCGGGCTAGCGGATACAATGAGCAGTTCTTC. Variable domain in full (rest from reference TRBV7-8 and TRBJ2-1): GAGVSQSPRYKVAKRGQDVALRCDPISGHVSLFWYQQALGQGPEFLTYFQNEAQLDKSGLPSDRFFAERPEGSVSTLKIQRTQQEDSAVYLCASSSIRASGYNEQFFGPGTRLTVL.

This chain joins TRBV7-9 and TRBJ2-2, with 10 bases matching TRBD1. The CDR3 has 16 amino acids. V shed 5 bases, J shed 4 bases, and the junction held 7 bases outside the gene matches. Per the germline V gene, CDR1 is SEHNR and CDR2 is FQNEAQ (reference sequence). The CDR3 sequence: CASSGGQGDSTGELFF. The CDR3 DNA is TGTGCCAGCAGCGGCGGACAGGGGGACAGCACCGGGGAGCTGTTTTTT.

The chain has TRBV7-8 and TRBJ2-2, with TRBD2 identical over 7 bases. V lost 4 bases to trimming and J lost 6 bases; unmatched junction nucleotides: 11. Germline CDR1 SGHVS, CDR2 FQNEAQ. This CDR3 is 16 amino acids long. CDR3 in DNA: TGTGCCAGCAGCTCAAGCGGGGCGGGGTGGCCCGGGGAGCTGTTTTTT. This translates into CASSSSGAGWPGELFF.

V is TRBV5-4 and J is TRBJ2-1; possible D gene TRBD1, 6 bases. The CDR3 is 12 amino acids. Trimming took off 2 bases at V and 7 bases at J, with 7 bases between the two ends. Per germline, CDR1 SGHNT and CDR2 YYREEE (reference sequence). The CDR3 reads CASSFGTNEQFF. The CDR3 nucleotides are TGTGCCAGCAGCTTTGGGACAAATGAGCAGTTCTTC. Using reference TRBV5-4 and TRBJ2-1 for the parts outside the CDR3, the full variable domain is ETGVTQSPTHLIKTRGQQVTLRCSSQSGHNTVSWYQQALGQGPQFIFQYYREEENGRGNFPPRFSGLQFPNYSSELNVNALELDDSALYLCASSFGTNEQFFGPGTRLTVL.

The chain links TRBV13 to TRBJ2-7; D ambiguous. The CDR3 spans 11 residues. The germline V gene has CDR1 PRHDT and CDR2 FYEKMQ (reference sequence). The V end lost 7 bases, the J end lost 3 bases, and 7 bases lay between the germline ends. The CDR3, as DNA: TGTGCCAGCACGAACGGCTACGAGCAGTACTTC. Translation: CASTNGYEQYF. Using reference TRBV13 and TRBJ2-7 for the parts outside the CDR3, the full variable domain is AAGVIQSPRHLIKEKRETATLKCYPIPRHDTVYWYQQGPGQDPQFLISFYEKMQSDKGSIPDRFSAQQFSDYHSELNMSSLELGDSALYFCASTNGYEQYFGPGTRLTVT.

CDR3 sequence: CASSAQSSGANVLTF. DNA of the CDR3: TGTGCCAGCAGTGCCCAGTCCTCTGGGGCCAACGTCCTGACTTTC. This chain connects TRBV2 to TRBJ2-6; D is uncertain. Trimming took off 4 bases at V and 0 bases at J, with 7 bases between the two ends. The CDR3 extends over 15 amino acids. Germline V gene lookup returns CDR1 SNHLY and CDR2 FYNNEI.

The chain carries TRBV7-2 and TRBJ2-5; tentative D call: TRBD2 (6 bases). Germline-derived CDR1 and CDR2 are SGHTA and FQGNSA. V shed 5 bases and J shed 2 bases, with 15 bases lying between them. This CDR3 contains 15 residues. The CDR3 coding sequence is TGTGCCAGCAGCCTAGTCGGCGGGGTACAAGAGACCCAGTACTTC. It is translated as CASSLVGGVQETQYF.

The V call is TRBV5-1, the J call TRBJ2-1; TRBD2 agrees at 10 bases. The CDR3 has 15 residues. Germline CDR1 reads SGHRS; CDR2 reads YFSETQ. V lost 1 base and J lost 10; bases outside the gene matches: 8. The CDR3 loop reads CASSLRSGRVEEQFF. For the CDR3, the DNA is TGCGCCAGCAGCTTGAGAAGCGGGAGGGTAGAAGAGCAGTTCTTC.

This clone has a single count. The CDR3 nucleotides read TGTGCCTGGAGTCCTGGGGCGACAGGGGGAACCTATAATTCACCCCTCCACTTT. As protein: CAWSPGATGGTYNSPLHF. The chain uses TRBV30 and TRBJ1-6; 9 positions agree with TRBD1. The CDR3 runs to 18 residues. CDR1 GTSNPN and CDR2 SVGIG come from the germline V gene (reference sequence). The V segment lost 2 bases and the J segment 2 bases; nucleotides outside the gene matches: 10.

CDR3 coding DNA: TGTGCCAGTAGTAGCGGGAGAAACACCGGGGAGCTGTTTTTT. Its translation is CASSSGRNTGELFF. V and J are TRBV19 and TRBJ2-2; 7 positions agree with TRBD2. Looked up from germline, CDR1 is LNHDA and CDR2 is SQIVND (reference sequence). The J segment lost 2 bases and the V segment lost 4 bases, leaving 1 base of the junction unmatched. The CDR3 is 14 residues long.

The rearrangement uses TRBV24-1 and TRBJ1-5; 7 bases agree with TRBD1. CDR3 length: 14 residues. CDR1 is KGHDR and CDR2 is SFDVKD in the germline V gene. V was pared by 2 bases and J by 12 bases, with 9 bases of the junction left unmatched. This chain's CDR3 is CATSDSLKGARQHF. The DNA for the CDR3 is TGTGCCACCAGTGATTCCCTTAAGGGGGCGCGCCAGCATTTT.

This clone has more than one count but fewer than ten. This chain joins TRBV4-1 and TRBJ1-2, with no clear D. Trimming stripped 5 bases from V and 7 bases from J, with 20 bases between. This CDR3 spans 15 amino acids. Germline loops: CDR1 MGHRA, CDR2 YSYEKL. The CDR3 DNA is TGCGCCAGCAGCGCGTGGGTCCCTTTCTCGGGTGGCTACACCTTC. It codes for CASSAWVPFSGGYTF.

The chain employs TRBV5-4 and TRBJ2-3; tentatively, D is TRBD1 (5 bases). The CDR3 is made up of 14 amino acids. Germline assignment: CDR1 SGHNT and CDR2 YYREEE (reference sequence). V lost 4 bases to trimming and J lost 3 bases, with 12 bases between them. Written as DNA, the CDR3 is TGTGCCAGCAGCCCGGACACAGGAACAGATACGCAGTATTTT. It yields the protein CASSPDTGTDTQYF.

This clone has a handful of counts. The V call is TRBV3-1 (or the pseudogene TRBV3-2), the J call TRBJ2-7; TRBD1 agrees at 11 bases. The germline gives CDR1 LGHDT, CDR2 YNNKEL (reference sequence). This CDR3 is 15 amino acids long. Trimming removed 2 bases from V and 3 bases from J; junction bases left unmatched: 3. CDR3 residues: CASSQRTGGGYEQYF. In nucleotides, the CDR3 is TGTGCCAGCAGCCAAAGGACAGGGGGCGGCTACGAGCAGTACTTC.

V and J are TRBV6-1 and TRBJ2-7; no definite D call. The V end lost 1 base, the J end lost 7 bases, and 11 bases lay between the germline ends. Per the germline V gene, CDR1 is MNHNS and CDR2 is SASEGT. This CDR3 spans 13 amino acids. CDR3 DNA: TGTGCCAGCAGTGAAGTAACGAGAAATGAGCAGTACTTC. Its translation is CASSEVTRNEQYF.

This rearrangement joins TRBV24-1 to TRBJ2-5; D might be TRBD1 (5 bases). There are 11 residues in the CDR3. Trimming took 10 bases from V and 0 from J, leaving 5 bases between them. Germline V gene lookup returns CDR1 KGHDR and CDR2 SFDVKD. CDR3 loop: CATTDQETQYF. CDR3 bases: TGTGCCACGACAGACCAAGAGACCCAGTACTTC.

The chain combines TRBV2 with TRBJ1-2, with TRBD1 matching 7 bases. Germline-derived CDR1 and CDR2 are SNHLY and FYNNEI. V shed 6 bases and J 4 bases; nucleotides not matched to a gene: 8. This CDR3 comprises 14 residues. In DNA form, the CDR3 reads TGTGCCAGCAGGAGGACAGGTTTAGGCTATGGCTACACCTTC. Its protein is CASRRTGLGYGYTF.

The chain is built from TRBV28 and TRBJ1-2; 8 nucleotides agree with TRBD1. The CDR3 is 14 residues long. V shed 5 bases and J 4 bases; nucleotides not matched to a gene: 6. Germline-derived CDR1 and CDR2 are MDHEN and SYDVKM. The CDR3 DNA reads as TGTGCCAGCAGTATACAGGGGGTGGGCTATGGCTACACCTTC. Translating it yields CASSIQGVGYGYTF.

The chain links TRBV19 to TRBJ1-5, with D maybe TRBD1 (6 bases). The CDR3 is made up of 16 amino acids. Germline CDR1 LNHDA, CDR2 SQIVND (reference sequence). Trimming stripped 1 base from V and 4 bases from J, with 14 bases between. In DNA form, the CDR3 reads TGTGCCAGTAGTATAGTGTCAGGGGCCGGAAATCAGCCCCAGCATTTT. Translating gives CASSIVSGAGNQPQHF.

The chain uses TRBV29-1 and TRBJ2-7; 8 bases match TRBD1. The CDR3 totals 12 residues. Germline V gives CDR1 SQVTM, CDR2 ANQGSEA. V lost 3 bases, J lost 7 bases, and 5 bases stayed unmatched. The CDR3 sequence is CSVDGQGREQYF. CDR3 DNA sequence: TGCAGCGTTGATGGACAGGGTCGAGAGCAGTACTTC.

This sequence joins TRBV24-1 and TRBJ2-1; 11 nucleotides line up with TRBD2. This CDR3 is built from 16 residues. Germline values: CDR1 KGHDR, CDR2 SFDVKD. V was pared by 4 bases and J by 7 bases, with 8 bases of the junction left unmatched. CDR3 DNA sequence: TGTGCCACCAGTGAACCACTAGCGGGAGTGGGTAATGAGCAGTTCTTC. Translated: CATSEPLAGVGNEQFF.